The 6 T cell receptor beta chains in this list originate from one sample, sequenced in a study of blood T cell repertoires in COVID-19. Here immunoSEQ multiplex PCR was the method, and the copy in TCRdb shows in-frame clones only, minus some. The sample gives around 40,000 clones, 86% of which show up once; about 7.7% is in the top ten. The sequenced sample was peripheral blood. The receptors were sampled from a man aged 55-75 years with active COVID-19.

The chain combines TRBV7-9 with TRBJ1-2, with a possible D match to TRBD1 (5 bases). CDR1 and CDR2 (germline): SEHNR, FQNEAQ (reference sequence). This CDR3 is built from 14 residues. V shed 4 bases and J shed 5 bases, with 14 bases lying between them. CDR3 amino acids: CASSSGVWGYGYTF. CDR3 nucleotide sequence: TGTGCCAGCAGCTCGGGGGTATGGGGTTATGGCTACACCTTC.

The CDR3 DNA follows: TGTGCCAGCAGCCAAGAGGGGACAGCCTACACAGATACGCAGTATTTT. Protein product: CASSQEGTAYTDTQYF. This chain joins TRBV3-1 (or the pseudogene TRBV3-2) and TRBJ2-3; 7 bases match TRBD1. V shed 0 bases, J shed 2 bases, and the junction held 5 bases outside the gene matches. The germline V gene encodes CDR1 LGHDT and CDR2 YNNKEL (reference sequence). The CDR3 is 16 amino acids.

This chain uses TRBV4-1 with TRBJ2-2; 7 bases align to TRBD2. The length of the CDR3 is 17 residues. Germline loops: CDR1 MGHRA, CDR2 YSYEKL. The J segment lost 5 bases and the V segment lost 4 bases, leaving 13 bases of the junction unmatched. The chain's CDR3 is CASSRGRGREATGELFF. CDR3 DNA sequence: TGCGCCAGCAGCCGCGGTAGGGGACGGGAGGCTACCGGGGAGCTGTTTTTT.

The rearrangement joins TRBV11-3 to TRBJ2-3, with no clear D. Germline V gives CDR1 SGHNT, CDR2 YENEEA. V was trimmed by 1 base and J by 9 bases, leaving 8 bases between them. The CDR3 covers 12 residues. The CDR3 region has the DNA TGTGCCAGCAGCTTAGTTCCCGAGACGCAGTATTTT. This codes for CASSLVPETQYF.

This CDR3 is CASTLSSPGTGGSYEQYF. The DNA for the CDR3 is TGTGCCAGCACTCTGAGCTCGCCGGGGACAGGGGGTTCCTACGAGCAGTACTTC. The chain has TRBV7-8 and TRBJ2-7; 11 bases match TRBD1. V lost 7 bases, J lost 1 base, and 15 bases stayed unmatched. CDR1 is SGHVS and CDR2 is FQNEAQ in the germline V gene. There are 18 residues in the CDR3.

This sequence joins TRBV29-1 and TRBJ2-5, with TRBD1 matching over 8 bases. The CDR3 has 13 residues. Germline assignment: CDR1 SQVTM and CDR2 ANQGSEA. The trim removed 8 bases at V and 1 base at J, leaving 6 bases unmatched. Written as DNA, the CDR3 is TGCAGCACTGACAGGGGCCCCCAAGAGACCCAGTACTTC. Translated: CSTDRGPQETQYF.